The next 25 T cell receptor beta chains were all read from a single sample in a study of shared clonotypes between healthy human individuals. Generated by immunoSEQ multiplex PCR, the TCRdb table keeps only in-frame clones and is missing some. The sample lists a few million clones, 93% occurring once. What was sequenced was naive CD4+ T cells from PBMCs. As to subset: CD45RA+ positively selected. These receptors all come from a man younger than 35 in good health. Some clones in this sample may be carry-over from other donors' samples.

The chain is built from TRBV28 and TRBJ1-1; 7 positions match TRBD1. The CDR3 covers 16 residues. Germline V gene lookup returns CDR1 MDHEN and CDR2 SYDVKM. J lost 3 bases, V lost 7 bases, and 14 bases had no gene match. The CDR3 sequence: CASTPGPGTVYTEAFF. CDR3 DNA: TGTGCCAGCACCCCCGGCCCCGGGACAGTTTACACTGAAGCTTTCTTT. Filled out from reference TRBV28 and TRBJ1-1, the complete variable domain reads DVKVTQSSRYLVKRTGEKVFLECVQDMDHENMFWYRQDPGLGLRLIYFSYDVKMKEKGDIPEGYSVSREKKERFSLILESASTNQTSMYLCASTPGPGTVYTEAFFGQGTRLTVV.

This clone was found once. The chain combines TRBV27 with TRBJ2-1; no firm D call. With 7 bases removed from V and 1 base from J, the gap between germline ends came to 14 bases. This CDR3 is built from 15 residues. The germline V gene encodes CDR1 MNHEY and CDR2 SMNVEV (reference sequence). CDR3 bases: TGTGCCAGCAAGTTGGGCCTCGCTTCCTACAATGAGCAGTTCTTC. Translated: CASKLGLASYNEQFF.

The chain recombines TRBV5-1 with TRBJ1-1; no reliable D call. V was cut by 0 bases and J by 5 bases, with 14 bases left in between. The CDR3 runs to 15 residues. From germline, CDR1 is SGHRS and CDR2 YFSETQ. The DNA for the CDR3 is TGCGCCAGCAGCTTGGAATTGTGGAGTGGGACTGAAGCTTTCTTT. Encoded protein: CASSLELWSGTEAFF.

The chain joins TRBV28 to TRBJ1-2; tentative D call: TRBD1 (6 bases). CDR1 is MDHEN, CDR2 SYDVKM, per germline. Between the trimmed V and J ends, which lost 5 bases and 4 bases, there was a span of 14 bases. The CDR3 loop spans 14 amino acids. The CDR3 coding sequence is TGTGCCAGCAGTGCCGGGGGGCACGGCTATGGCTACACCTTC. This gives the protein CASSAGGHGYGYTF.

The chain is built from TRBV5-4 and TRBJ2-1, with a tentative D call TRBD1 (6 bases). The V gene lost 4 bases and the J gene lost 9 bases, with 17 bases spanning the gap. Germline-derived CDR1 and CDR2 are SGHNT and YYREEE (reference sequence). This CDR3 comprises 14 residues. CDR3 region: CASSLVLGAGEQFF. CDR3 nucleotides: TGTGCCAGCAGCCTGGTACTGGGGGCCGGTGAGCAGTTCTTC. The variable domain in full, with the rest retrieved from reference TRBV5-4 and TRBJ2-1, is ETGVTQSPTHLIKTRGQQVTLRCSSQSGHNTVSWYQQALGQGPQFIFQYYREEENGRGNFPPRFSGLQFPNYSSELNVNALELDDSALYLCASSLVLGAGEQFFGPGTRLTVL.

The CDR3 loop is CASTGRTDTQYF. The CDR3 DNA sequence: TGTGCCAGCACCGGGAGGACAGATACGCAGTATTTT. This rearrangement joins TRBV9 to TRBJ2-3; 7 bases line up with TRBD2. This CDR3 contains 12 residues. Germline V gene data show CDR1 as SGDLS and CDR2 as YYNGEE. V trimming: 6 bases; J trimming: 3 bases; junction bases outside the gene matches: 1. The variable domain in full, with the rest retrieved from reference TRBV9 and TRBJ2-3, is DSGVTQTPKHLITATGQRVTLRCSPRSGDLSVYWYQQSLDQGLQFLIQYYNGEERAKGNILERFSAQQFPDLHSELNLSSLELGDSALYFCASTGRTDTQYFGPGTRLTVL.

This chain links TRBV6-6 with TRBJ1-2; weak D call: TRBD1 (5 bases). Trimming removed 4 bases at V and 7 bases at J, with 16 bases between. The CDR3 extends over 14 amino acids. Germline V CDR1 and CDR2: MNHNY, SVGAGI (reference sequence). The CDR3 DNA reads TGTGCCAGCAGTTCTTACGGGGGGGAGATTGGCTACACCTTC. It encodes CASSSYGGEIGYTF.

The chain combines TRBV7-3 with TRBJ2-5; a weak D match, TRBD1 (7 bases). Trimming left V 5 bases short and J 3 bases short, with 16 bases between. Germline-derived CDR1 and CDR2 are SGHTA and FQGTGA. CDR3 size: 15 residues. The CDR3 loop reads CASSDQTGRKETQYF. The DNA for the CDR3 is TGTGCCAGCAGCGACCAGACAGGGAGGAAAGAGACCCAGTACTTC.

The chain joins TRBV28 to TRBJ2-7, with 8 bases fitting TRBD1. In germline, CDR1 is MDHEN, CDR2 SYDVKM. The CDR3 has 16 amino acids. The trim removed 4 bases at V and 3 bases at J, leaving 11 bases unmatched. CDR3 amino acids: CASSSGGAKGVYEQYF. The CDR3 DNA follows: TGTGCCAGCAGTTCAGGGGGCGCCAAGGGGGTCTACGAGCAGTACTTC.

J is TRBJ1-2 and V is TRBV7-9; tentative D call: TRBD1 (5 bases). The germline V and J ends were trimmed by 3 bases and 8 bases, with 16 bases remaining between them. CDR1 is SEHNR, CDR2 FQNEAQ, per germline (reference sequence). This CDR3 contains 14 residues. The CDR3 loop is CASSFSGGGDGYTF. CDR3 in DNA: TGTGCCAGCAGCTTCTCGGGTGGAGGGGACGGCTACACCTTC.

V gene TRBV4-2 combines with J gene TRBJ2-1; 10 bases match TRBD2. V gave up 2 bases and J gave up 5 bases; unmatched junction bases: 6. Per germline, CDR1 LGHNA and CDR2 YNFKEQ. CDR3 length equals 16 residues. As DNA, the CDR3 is TGTGCCAGCAGCCAACCCGGGACTAGCGCTAACAATGAGCAGTTCTTC. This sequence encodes CASSQPGTSANNEQFF.

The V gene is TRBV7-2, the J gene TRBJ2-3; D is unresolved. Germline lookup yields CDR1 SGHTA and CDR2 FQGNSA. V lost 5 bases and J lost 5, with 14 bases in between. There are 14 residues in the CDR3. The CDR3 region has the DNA TGTGCCAGCAGCGTCGCGCAGGTGGGAGATACGCAGTATTTT. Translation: CASSVAQVGDTQYF.

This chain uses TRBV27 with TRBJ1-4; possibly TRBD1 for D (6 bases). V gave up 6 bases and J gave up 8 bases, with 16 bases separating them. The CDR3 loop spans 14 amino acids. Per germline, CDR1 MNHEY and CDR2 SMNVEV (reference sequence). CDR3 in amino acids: CASRKRGAGEKLFF. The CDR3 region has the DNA TGTGCCAGCAGGAAAAGGGGGGCCGGGGAAAAACTGTTTTTT.

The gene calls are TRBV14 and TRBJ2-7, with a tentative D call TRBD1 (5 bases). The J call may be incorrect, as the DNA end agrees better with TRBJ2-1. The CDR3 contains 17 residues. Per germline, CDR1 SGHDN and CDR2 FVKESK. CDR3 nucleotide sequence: TGTGCCAGCAGCCAAGAAGGACCGCTGGGGCTCTACAATGAGCAGTTCTTC. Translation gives CASSQEGPLGLYNEQFF.

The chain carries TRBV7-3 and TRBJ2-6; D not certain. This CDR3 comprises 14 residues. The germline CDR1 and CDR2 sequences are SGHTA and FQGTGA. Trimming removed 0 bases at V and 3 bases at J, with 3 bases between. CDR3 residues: CASSLTGGANVLTF. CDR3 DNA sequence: TGTGCCAGCAGCTTAACGGGTGGGGCCAACGTCCTGACTTTC.

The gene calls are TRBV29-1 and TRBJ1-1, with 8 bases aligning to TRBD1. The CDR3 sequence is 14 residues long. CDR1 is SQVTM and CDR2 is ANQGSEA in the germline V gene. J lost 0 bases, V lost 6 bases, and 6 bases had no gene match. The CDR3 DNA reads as TGCAGCGTGGGGAGACAGGGGCTGAACACTGAAGCTTTCTTT. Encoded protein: CSVGRQGLNTEAFF.

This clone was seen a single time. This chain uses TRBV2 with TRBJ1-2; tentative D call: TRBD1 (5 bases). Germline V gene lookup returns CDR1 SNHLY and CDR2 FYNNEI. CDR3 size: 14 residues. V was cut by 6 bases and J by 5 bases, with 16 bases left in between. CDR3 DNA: TGTGCCAGCAGCGGTGACAGTTCTCGTTATGGCTACACCTTC. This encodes CASSGDSSRYGYTF.

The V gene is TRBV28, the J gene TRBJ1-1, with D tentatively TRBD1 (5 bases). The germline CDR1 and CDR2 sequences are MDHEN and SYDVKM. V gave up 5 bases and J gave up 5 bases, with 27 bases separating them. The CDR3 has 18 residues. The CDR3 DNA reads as TGTGCCAGCAGTGACCTCTGGGGGGTGGGGAAGGGAAGGACTGAAGCTTTCTTT. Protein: CASSDLWGVGKGRTEAFF.

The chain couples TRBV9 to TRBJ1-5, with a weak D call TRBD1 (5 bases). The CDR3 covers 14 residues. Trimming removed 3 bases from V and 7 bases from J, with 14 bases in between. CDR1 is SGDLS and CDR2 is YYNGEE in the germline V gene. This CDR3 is CASSATLGEQPQHF. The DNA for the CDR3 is TGTGCCAGCAGCGCCACCTTGGGGGAACAGCCCCAGCATTTT. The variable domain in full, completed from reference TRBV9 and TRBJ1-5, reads DSGVTQTPKHLITATGQRVTLRCSPRSGDLSVYWYQQSLDQGLQFLIQYYNGEERAKGNILERFSAQQFPDLHSELNLSSLELGDSALYFCASSATLGEQPQHFGDGTRLSIL.

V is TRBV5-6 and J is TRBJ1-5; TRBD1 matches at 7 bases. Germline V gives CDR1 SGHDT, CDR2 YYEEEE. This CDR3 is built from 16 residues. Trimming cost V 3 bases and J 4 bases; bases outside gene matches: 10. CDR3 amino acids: CASSSQYDRDNQPQHF. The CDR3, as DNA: TGTGCCAGCAGCTCACAATACGACAGGGATAATCAGCCCCAGCATTTT.

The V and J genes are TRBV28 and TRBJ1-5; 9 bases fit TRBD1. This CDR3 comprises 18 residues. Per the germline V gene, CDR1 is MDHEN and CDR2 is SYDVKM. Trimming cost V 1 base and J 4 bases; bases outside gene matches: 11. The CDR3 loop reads CASSLFSWGQGGNQPQHF. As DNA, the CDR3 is TGTGCCAGCAGTTTATTTTCGTGGGGACAGGGTGGTAATCAGCCCCAGCATTTT.

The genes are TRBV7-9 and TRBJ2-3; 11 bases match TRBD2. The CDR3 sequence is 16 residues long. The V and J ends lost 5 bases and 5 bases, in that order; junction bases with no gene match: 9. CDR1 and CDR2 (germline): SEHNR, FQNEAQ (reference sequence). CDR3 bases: TGTGCCAGCAGCCCAGTAGCGGGAGGGCCGGGAGATACGCAGTATTTT. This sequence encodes CASSPVAGGPGDTQYF. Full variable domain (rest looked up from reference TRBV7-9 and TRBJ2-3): DTGVSQNPRHKITKRGQNVTFRCDPISEHNRLYWYRQTLGQGPEFLTYFQNEAQLEKSRLLSDRFSAERPKGSFSTLEIQRTEQGDSAMYLCASSPVAGGPGDTQYFGPGTRLTVL.

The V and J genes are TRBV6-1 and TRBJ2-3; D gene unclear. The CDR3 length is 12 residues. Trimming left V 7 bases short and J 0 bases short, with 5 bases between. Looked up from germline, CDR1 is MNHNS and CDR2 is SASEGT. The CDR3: CASMVSTDTQYF. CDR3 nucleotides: TGTGCCAGCATGGTTAGCACAGATACGCAGTATTTT.

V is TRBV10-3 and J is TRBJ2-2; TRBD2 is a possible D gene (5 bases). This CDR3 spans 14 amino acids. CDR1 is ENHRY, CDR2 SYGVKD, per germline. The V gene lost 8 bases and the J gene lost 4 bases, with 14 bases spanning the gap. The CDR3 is CAIGGGGGTGELFF. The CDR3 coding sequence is TGTGCCATCGGCGGAGGCGGCGGCACCGGGGAGCTGTTTTTT.

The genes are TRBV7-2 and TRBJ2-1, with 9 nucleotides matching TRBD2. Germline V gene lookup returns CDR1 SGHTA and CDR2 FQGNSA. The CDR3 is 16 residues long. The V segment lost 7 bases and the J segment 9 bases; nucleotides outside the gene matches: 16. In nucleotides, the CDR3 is TGTGCCAGCAATTTCGGTCCCGGGACTAGCATCCGTGAGCAGTTCTTC. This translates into CASNFGPGTSIREQFF.